A selection of T cell receptor beta chains follows, all from one sample in a study of cytomegalovirus exposure and HLA in healthy donors. Sequencing was performed with immunoSEQ multiplex PCR; in TCRdb, only in-frame clones are kept and a portion is missing. The profile shows approximately 170,000 clones, about 81% of them singletons. Sequenced sample: PBMCs. The receptors come from a man aged 25 to 40 in good health and CMV-seropositive. The CDR3 runs from the conserved cysteine through the conserved F or W. The D gene is left open where the match is weak. Size is omitted from some rows. Given values are once, few, many or a class for expanded clones.

TRBJ1-4 | TRBD1 | - | TRBV5-1 | 15 | TGCGCCAGCAGCGCGGGACAGGGAGTTGGTGAAAAACTGTTTTTT | CASSAGQGVGEKLFF
TRBJ2-3 | - | - | TRBV5-1 | 14 | TGCGCCAGCAGCCAGGGTCCCGATACAGATACGCAGTATTTT | CASSQGPDTDTQYF
TRBJ2-6 | - | - | TRBV7-3 | 16 | TGTGCCAGCAGCTTAATTCGGGGCTCTGGGGCCAACGTCCTGACTTTC | CASSLIRGSGANVLTF
TRBJ1-1 | TRBD1 | - | TRBV2 | 15 | TGTGCCAGCAGTCCGGAGGGGGCTTGGCACACTGAAGCTTTCTTT | CASSPEGAWHTEAFF
TRBJ2-7 | - | - | TRBV7-2 | 17 | TGTGCCAGCAGCTCCACCGCTCAGGGATGGAGCTCCTACGAGCAGTACTTC | CASSSTAQGWSSYEQYF
TRBJ2-7 | TRBD2 | - | TRBV28 | 16 | TGTGCCAGCAGCCCCGTTCGGGAGGCGGGCCACTACGAGCAGTACTTC | CASSPVREAGHYEQYF
TRBJ1-3 | - | - | TRBV30 | 13 | TGTGCCTGGAGTCTTACTTCTGGAAACACCATATATTTT | CAWSLTSGNTIYF
TRBJ2-7 | - | - | TRBV13 | 12 | TGTGCCAGCAGCTTAGATGGAGGCGAGCAGTACTTC | CASSLDGGEQYF
TRBJ1-2 | TRBD1 | - | TRBV2 | 16 | TGTGCCAGCAATGAAGGGTTCGGACAGGGAGACTATGGCTACACCTTC | CASNEGFGQGDYGYTF
TRBJ2-2 | - | - | TRBV5-4 | 17 | TGTGCCAGCAGCTTGGGGAGTTTGGTCACGAACACCGGGGAGCTGTTTTTT | CASSLGSLVTNTGELFF
TRBJ1-2 | - | - | TRBV6-5 | 16 | TGTGCCAGCAGTTACTCAATCGGACAGAATAACTATGGCTACACCTTC | CASSYSIGQNNYGYTF
TRBJ2-5 | - | - | TRBV10-3 | 13 | TGTGCCATCAGTGACAGGGGTGGTGAGACCCAGTACTTC | CAISDRGGETQYF
TRBJ1-1 | - | - | TRBV29-1 | 12 | TGCAGCGTTGAAGTCGGGGTCACTGAAGCTTTCTTT | CSVEVGVTEAFF
TRBJ2-3 | - | - | TRBV4-3 | 16 | TGCGCCAGCAGCCAAGGCACTGCGCGGGGCACAGATACGCAGTATTTT | CASSQGTARGTDTQYF
TRBJ2-7 | - | few | TRBV7-6 | 15 | TGTGCCAGCAGCTTAGTGTCGGGGGAAGCCTACGAGCAGTACTTC | CASSLVSGEAYEQYF
TRBJ1-1 | - | - | TRBV6-5 | 13 | TGTGCCAGCAGCGGGGGACCCAACACTGAAGCTTTCTTT | CASSGGPNTEAFF
TRBJ2-7 | - | - | TRBV9 | 15 | TGTGCCAGCAGCCCCAAGCCGGGGAACTCCTACGAGCAGTACTTC | CASSPKPGNSYEQYF
TRBJ1-2 | - | - | TRBV7-2 | 14 | TGTGCCAGCAGCCCGGGGGGGCCCCGGAGAGGCTACACCTTC | CASSPGGPRRGYTF
TRBJ2-2 | - | - | TRBV14 | 14 | TGTGCCAGCAGCCCGCTGGCCGTCCGAGGGGAGCTGTTTTTT | CASSPLAVRGELFF
TRBJ1-5 | TRBD1 | - | TRBV19 | 14 | TGTGCCAGTACCGACAGGGGGCAGGATCAGCCCCAGCATTTT | CASTDRGQDQPQHF
TRBJ2-7 | TRBD1 | few | TRBV5-6 | 15 | TGTGCCAGCAGCGGGGGGGGACAGGGCACGGCCGAGCAGTACTTC | CASSGGGQGTAEQYF
TRBJ1-2 | TRBD1 | few | TRBV9 | 13 | TGTGCCAGCAGCGGTGGACAGGTATATGGCTACACCTTC | CASSGGQVYGYTF
TRBJ2-1 | TRBD1 | - | TRBV10-3 | 14 | TGTGCCATTTCGGCCGGGACAGCAAACAATGAGCAGTTCTTC | CAISAGTANNEQFF
TRBJ1-1 | - | - | TRBV4-3 | 14 | TGCGCCAGCACAAACGAGGTATCGGGGACTGAAGCTTTCTTT | CASTNEVSGTEAFF
TRBJ1-4 | - | - | TRBV19 | 15 | TGTGCCAGTAGCCCCTCGGGGGGGCCCAGTGAAAAACTGTTTTTT | CASSPSGGPSEKLFF
TRBJ1-2 | TRBD1 | few | TRBV6-1 | 15 | TGTGCCACCAACGCGGGATGGGACAGGGCCTATGGCTACACCTTC | CATNAGWDRAYGYTF
TRBJ2-7 | - | - | TRBV27 | 12 | TGTGCCAGCAGTGCACTCTTTGGCGAGCAGTACTTC | CASSALFGEQYF
TRBJ1-2 | - | once | TRBV28 | 17 | TGTGCCAGCAGGTGGTTGGGTGAGAGGGCGTGGAACTATGGCTACACCTTC | CASRWLGERAWNYGYTF
TRBJ2-5 | TRBD1 | - | TRBV7-2 | 16 | TGTGCCAGCAGCCAAAAAACAGGGGCCTACCAAGAGACCCAGTACTTC | CASSQKTGAYQETQYF
TRBJ1-1 | - | - | TRBV5-1 | 13 | TGCGCCAGCAGCCCACAGGGCGTCACTGAAGCTTTCTTT | CASSPQGVTEAFF
TRBJ1-3 | TRBD1 | - | TRBV6-5 | 11 | TGTGCCAGCAGTTACCGGGGACAGGCCTATTTT | CASSYRGQAYF
TRBJ2-2 | TRBD2 | - | TRBV7-7 | 15 | TGTGCTAGCAGCCAAAGCGGGGGGATCGGCGGGGAGCTGTTTTTT | CASSQSGGIGGELFF
TRBJ2-1 | - | - | TRBV21-1 | 13 | TGTGCCAGCAGCGCCCCCCCCAGGTATGAGCAGTTCTTC | CASSAPPRYEQFF
TRBJ2-1 | - | few | TRBV7-3 | 13 | TGTGCCAGCAGCGAAGGTGGGCGAAGTGAGCAGTTCTTC | CASSEGGRSEQFF
TRBJ1-2 | - | - | TRBV5-6 | 15 | TGTGCCAGCAGCCCCGAGTCGGGAATGAACTATGGCTACACCTTC | CASSPESGMNYGYTF
TRBJ1-1 | - | - | TRBV7-3 | 16 | TGTGCCAGCACCAATCGGCGGGGGACCGCGAGCACTGAAGCTTTCTTT | CASTNRRGTASTEAFF
TRBJ1-5 | - | few | TRBV7-2 | 15 | TGTGCCAGCAGCTTAGTGGCGGGGGGGGAACAGCCCCAGCATTTT | CASSLVAGGEQPQHF
TRBJ2-5 | - | few | TRBV5-1 | 15 | TGCGCCAGCAGCCCCCAAGGCGGGACGGGAGAGACCCAGTACTTC | CASSPQGGTGETQYF
TRBJ2-7 | - | - | TRBV6-5 | 13 | TGTGCCAGCAGTTACGGGCCATCCTACGAGCAGTACTTC | CASSYGPSYEQYF
TRBJ2-3 | - | few | TRBV11-2 | 14 | TGTGCCAGCAGCTTAGACGCAGGCCGGGATACGCAGTATTTT | CASSLDAGRDTQYF
TRBJ2-7 | - | - | TRBV4-2 | 15 | TGTGCCAGCAGCCCCTCGTCACGGATAGCCTACGAGCAGTACTTC | CASSPSSRIAYEQYF
TRBJ2-7 | TRBD1 | - | TRBV5-1 | 14 | TGCGCCAGCAGCTTAACAGGGGGCTGGTACGAGCAGTACTTC | CASSLTGGWYEQYF
TRBJ2-1 | - | - | TRBV19 | 14 | TGTGCCAGTACGGCAGGCCCCGCCAGGGATGAGCAGTTCTTC | CASTAGPARDEQFF
TRBJ2-5 | TRBD1 | - | TRBV7-3 | 14 | TGTGCCAGCAGCCCAACGGACAGGGCAGAGACCCAGTACTTC | CASSPTDRAETQYF
TRBJ2-1 | - | few | TRBV11-3 | 14 | TGTGCCAGCAGCTCGTTACAGGGTAGCGATGAGCAGTTCTTC | CASSSLQGSDEQFF
TRBJ1-4 | - | - | TRBV21-1 | 18 | TGTGCCAGCGTCCCGAACCCCGCCGGGACAGGGCCCCAGAAGGTACTGTTTTTT | CASVPNPAGTGPQKVLFF
TRBJ2-1 | TRBD2 | - | TRBV9 | 15 | TGTGCCAGCAGCGTAAGCGGGAGCACTCCCAATGAGCAGTTCTTC | CASSVSGSTPNEQFF
TRBJ2-1 | - | few | TRBV7-8 | 14 | TGTGCCAGCACCTCTGAGGGAAAAAGGAATGAGCAGTTCTTC | CASTSEGKRNEQFF
TRBJ1-2 | TRBD1 | - | TRBV28 | 13 | TGTGCCAGCAGTTTAGGGACAGGGGGGGGCTACACCTTC | CASSLGTGGGYTF
TRBJ2-7 | - | - | TRBV7-6 | 16 | TGTGCCAGCAGCTTATATTTCGGTTTAGGGGGTGGCGAGCAGTACTTC | CASSLYFGLGGGEQYF
TRBJ2-3 | TRBD2 | - | TRBV7-2 | 17 | TGTGCCAGCAGGGGGCTAGCGGGAGTTTCTCCAACAGATACGCAGTATTTT | CASRGLAGVSPTDTQYF
TRBJ2-7 | TRBD1 | - | TRBV7-2 | 14 | TGTGCCAGCAGCCTCGGACAGGGTCGCTACGAGCAGTACTTC | CASSLGQGRYEQYF
TRBJ2-1 | - | - | TRBV10-2 | 14 | TGCGCCAGCAGTGAGTACAGGGATACAAATGAGCAGTTCTTC | CASSEYRDTNEQFF
TRBJ2-4 | TRBD2 | few | TRBV4-3 | 15 | TGCGCCAGCAGCGGACTAGCGGGAGAAGGGATCATTCAGTACTTC | CASSGLAGEGIIQYF
TRBJ2-7 | - | - | TRBV7-9 | 13 | TGTTCCAGCAGCCCCCTGACATACTACGAGCAGTACTTC | CSSSPLTYYEQYF
TRBJ2-2 | - | - | TRBV4-3 | 15 | TGCGCCAGCAGCCAGGCCCAGGGTACCCACGGGGAGCTGTTTTTT | CASSQAQGTHGELFF
TRBJ2-7 | - | - | TRBV6-1 | 14 | TGTGCCAGCAGTGGGCGGGCGAGCTCCTACGAGCAGTACTTC | CASSGRASSYEQYF
TRBJ2-1 | - | - | TRBV5-1 | 13 | TGCGCCAGCAGCTTGAATCAGGGGATAGAGCAGTTCTTC | CASSLNQGIEQFF
TRBJ2-7 | TRBD2 | - | TRBV7-9 | 14 | TGTGCCAGCAGCTTTAGCGGGAGGTACAACAAGCAGTACTTC | CASSFSGRYNKQYF